This TCR beta chain is drawn from a study of shared clonotypes between healthy human individuals. Findings and caveats of the study: Between four donors, naive CD4 clonotypes were shared at a level of roughly 5.5%.

This clone has at least ten counts. Its cognate antigen is unknown. V was shortened by 6 bases and J by 3 bases, with 14 bases between the two germline ends. The germline V gene has CDR1 MNHNS and CDR2 SASEGT. This CDR3 is 15 amino acids long. Under the authors' procedure: ImmunoSEQ output held junction-only sequences without quality scores, so filtering differed. Produced via immunoSEQ multiplex PCR; TCRdb's table is partial and in-frame only. V, J and clone size derive from that table, while D and trimming were established from the DNA sequence. This sample yields about a million clones, of which about 74% are seen a single time; about 1.5% belongs to the top ten.

The J gene is TRBJ2-2, the V gene TRBV6-1; possible D gene TRBD1, 5 bases. Sequencing was performed on memory CD4+ T cells sorted from blood. Subset indicated: CD45RA-negative fraction. The source of this sequence is a man between 18 and 29 years old in good health. CDR3 bases: TGTGCCAGCAGGCTAGGACATAGTTACACCGGGGAGCTGTTTTTT. It specifies CASRLGHSYTGELFF.